This entry lists 13 T cell receptor beta chains sequenced from one sample in a study of T-cell memory formation after mild COVID-19. MiXCR, applied by TCRdb to the 5' RACE reads, yields one record per CDR3 protein. Of fewer than 600,000 distinct CDR3 sequences in the sample, roughly 20% are singletons; the top ten hold 7% to 9%. The sample comprised PBMCs or a T cell subset sorted from them (not recorded which). These receptors were taken from an adult woman who had mild COVID-19 (a few samples of this study predate the infection). Cell type and time point are not known.

The chain employs TRBV7-9 and TRBJ2-7; D not resolved. In germline, CDR1 is SEHNR, CDR2 FQNEAQ (reference sequence). V was clipped by 1 base and J by 2 bases, with 9 bases between them. The CDR3 is 14 amino acids. The DNA for the CDR3 is TGTGCCAGCAGCTTAGAGGTGACCACCTACGAGCAGTACTTC. Its translation is CASSLEVTTYEQYF.

This clonotype was counted between two and nine times. The rearrangement uses TRBV4-3 and TRBJ1-6; TRBD1 is a possible D gene (6 bases). The CDR3 covers 17 residues. Germline V gives CDR1 LGHNA, CDR2 YSLEER. The ends were cut back, 1 base at V and 0 bases at J, with 10 bases in the middle. This CDR3 reads CASSQGGAGSYNSPLHF. The CDR3 DNA reads TGCGCCAGCAGCCAAGGGGGGGCCGGCTCCTATAATTCACCCCTCCACTTT.

The genes are TRBV25-1 and TRBJ2-7, with D possibly matching TRBD2 (5 bases). Germline lookup yields CDR1 MGHDK and CDR2 SYGVNS. The CDR3 contains 13 residues. V lost 5 bases, J lost 0 bases, and 8 bases lay in between. This CDR3 is CASSPGISYEQYF. CDR3 nucleotides: TGTGCCAGCAGTCCCGGGATCTCCTACGAGCAGTACTTC.

The chain uses TRBV15 and TRBJ2-5; D tentatively reads TRBD1 or TRBD2 (5 bases each). CDR3 length: 15 residues. Germline V gene data show CDR1 as LNHNV and CDR2 as YYDKDF (reference sequence). V was cut by 0 bases and J by 4 bases, with 12 bases left in between. CDR3 sequence reads: CATSRDPGTGETQYF. The DNA of the CDR3 is TGTGCCACCAGCAGAGATCCGGGGACGGGAGAGACCCAGTACTTC.

The J gene is TRBJ2-7, the V gene TRBV7-9; possible D gene TRBD2, 6 bases. V lost 2 bases and J lost 2, with 10 bases in between. This CDR3 spans 14 amino acids. CDR1 and CDR2 from the germline V gene are SEHNR and FQNEAQ (reference sequence). In DNA, the CDR3 is TGTGCCAGCAGCTTATTTGCGGGAACCTACGAGCAGTACTTC. Its translation: CASSLFAGTYEQYF.

This clonotype was seen a few times. J is TRBJ1-5 and V is TRBV12-3 or TRBV12-4; perhaps TRBD1 as D (6 bases). With 3 bases removed from V and 1 base from J, the gap between germline ends came to 13 bases. The CDR3 is 16 residues long. CDR3 DNA sequence: TGTGCCAGCAGTTTCCTCCAGGGGTTAAGCAATCAGCCCCAGCATTTT. This gives the protein CASSFLQGLSNQPQHF.

This clonotype has a handful of counts. The chain uses TRBV25-1 and TRBJ2-1; a possible D gene is TRBD1 (5 bases). Per the germline V gene, CDR1 is MGHDK and CDR2 is SYGVNS. The CDR3 runs 14 residues. The V end was cut by 5 bases, the J end by 4 bases, with 12 bases between. CDR3 region: CASSSQGLYNEQFF. The CDR3 coding sequence is TGTGCCAGCAGTTCCCAGGGCCTTTACAATGAGCAGTTCTTC.

The gene calls are TRBV30 and TRBJ1-2; tentatively, D is TRBD1 (5 bases). Germline CDR1 reads GTSNPN; CDR2 reads SVGIG (reference sequence). Trimming took off 3 bases at V and 7 bases at J, with 18 bases between the two ends. The CDR3 is 14 amino acids. The CDR3 loop is CAWSLGAGMGGYTF. The DNA of the CDR3 is TGTGCCTGGAGCCTCGGAGCAGGGATGGGTGGCTACACCTTC.

The chain links TRBV5-6 to TRBJ2-7; D is unresolved. Germline V gene data show CDR1 as SGHDT and CDR2 as YYEEEE. There are 14 residues in the CDR3. Trimming stripped 1 base from V and 3 bases from J, with 11 bases between. The CDR3, as DNA: TGTGCCAGCAGCTTGTTCGGGTCACTCTACGAGCAGTACTTC. As protein: CASSLFGSLYEQYF. The full variable domain, with the rest looked up from reference TRBV5-6 and TRBJ2-7, is DAGVTQSPTHLIKTRGQQVTLRCSPKSGHDTVSWYQQALGQGPQFIFQYYEEEERQRGNFPDRFSGHQFPNYSSELNVNALLLGDSALYLCASSLFGSLYEQYFGPGTRLTVT.

The chain recombines TRBV7-9 with TRBJ1-1, with D hard to call. Germline lookup yields CDR1 SEHNR and CDR2 FQNEAQ (reference sequence). V gave up 6 bases and J gave up 7 bases, with 15 bases separating them. This CDR3 spans 13 amino acids. CDR3 DNA sequence: TGTGCCAGCAGGCCCCCGGGTTCCCTTGAAGCTTTCTTT. It specifies CASRPPGSLEAFF. Supplemented by reference TRBV7-9 and TRBJ1-1, the full variable domain reads DTGVSQNPRHKITKRGQNVTFRCDPISEHNRLYWYRQTLGQGPEFLTYFQNEAQLEKSRLLSDRFSAERPKGSFSTLEIQRTEQGDSAMYLCASRPPGSLEAFFGQGTRLTVV.

V usage is TRBV7-6 and J usage is TRBJ1-1; 7 bases are shared with TRBD1. CDR1 is SGHVS, CDR2 FNYEAQ, per germline. The CDR3 length is 12 residues. Trimming at V came to 5 bases and at J to 6 bases, leaving 3 bases not matched to a gene. CDR3 sequence reads: CASSNDRAEAFF. CDR3 DNA sequence: TGTGCCAGCAGCAACGACAGGGCTGAAGCTTTCTTT.

A few counts support this clonotype. This chain uses TRBV5-1 with TRBJ2-1; D call uncertain. Trimming removed 3 bases from V and 2 bases from J, with 9 bases in between. There are 14 residues in the CDR3. Germline CDR1 is SGHRS and CDR2 is YFSETQ. The CDR3 sequence: CASSSQPAYNEQFF. The CDR3 nucleotides read TGCGCCAGCAGCTCCCAACCGGCCTACAATGAGCAGTTCTTC. Together with reference TRBV5-1 and TRBJ2-1, the CDR3 gives the full variable domain: KAGVTQTPRYLIKTRGQQVTLSCSPISGHRSVSWYQQTPGQGLQFLFEYFSETQRNKGNFPGRFSGRQFSNSRSEMNVSTLELGDSALYLCASSSQPAYNEQFFGPGTRLTVL.

This clonotype was recorded only once. V and J are TRBV29-1 and TRBJ1-5, with D maybe TRBD1 (5 bases). This CDR3 is 13 amino acids long. In germline, CDR1 is SQVTM, CDR2 ANQGSEA. Between the trimmed V and J ends, which lost 4 bases and 5 bases, there was a span of 12 bases. In DNA form, the CDR3 reads TGCAGCGTTGCTGTGGGGCGGGATCAGCCCCAGCATTTT. As protein: CSVAVGRDQPQHF.